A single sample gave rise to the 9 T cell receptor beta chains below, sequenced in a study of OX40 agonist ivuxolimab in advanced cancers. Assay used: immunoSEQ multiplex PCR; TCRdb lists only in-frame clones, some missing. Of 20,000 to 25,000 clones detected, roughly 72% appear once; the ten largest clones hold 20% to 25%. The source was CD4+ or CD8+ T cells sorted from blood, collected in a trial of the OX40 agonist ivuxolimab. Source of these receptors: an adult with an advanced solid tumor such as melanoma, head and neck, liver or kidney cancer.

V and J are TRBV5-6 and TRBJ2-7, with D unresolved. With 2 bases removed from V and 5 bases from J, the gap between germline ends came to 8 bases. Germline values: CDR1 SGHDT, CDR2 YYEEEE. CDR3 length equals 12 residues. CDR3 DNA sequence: TGTGCCAGCAGCTTTGACGGCAACGAGCAGTACTTC. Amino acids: CASSFDGNEQYF.

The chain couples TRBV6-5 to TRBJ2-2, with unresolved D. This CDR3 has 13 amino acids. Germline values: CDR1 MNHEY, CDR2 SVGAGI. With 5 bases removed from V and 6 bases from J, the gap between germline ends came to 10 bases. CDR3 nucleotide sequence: TGTGCCAGCAGTGCCTCCACGGCCGGGGAGCTGTTTTTT. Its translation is CASSASTAGELFF.

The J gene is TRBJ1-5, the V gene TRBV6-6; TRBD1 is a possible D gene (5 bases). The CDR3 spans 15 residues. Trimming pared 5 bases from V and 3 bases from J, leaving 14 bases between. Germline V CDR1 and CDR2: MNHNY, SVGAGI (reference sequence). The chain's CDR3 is CASSLVRGDNQPQHF. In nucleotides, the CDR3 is TGTGCCAGCAGTCTCGTACGGGGGGACAATCAGCCCCAGCATTTT.

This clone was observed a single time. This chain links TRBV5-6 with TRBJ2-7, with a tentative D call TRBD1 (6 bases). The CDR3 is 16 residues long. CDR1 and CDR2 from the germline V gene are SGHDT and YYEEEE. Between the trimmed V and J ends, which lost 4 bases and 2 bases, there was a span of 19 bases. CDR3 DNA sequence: TGTGCCAGCAGCGGTGCGGACCAGGGGAACCCCTACGAGCAGTACTTC. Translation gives CASSGADQGNPYEQYF.

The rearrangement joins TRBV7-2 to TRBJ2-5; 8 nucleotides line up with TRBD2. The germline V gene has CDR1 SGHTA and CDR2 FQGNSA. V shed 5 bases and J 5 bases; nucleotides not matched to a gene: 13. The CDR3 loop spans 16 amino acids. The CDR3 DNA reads TGTGCCAGCAGCCCCCGGGGGGGGGCTTTGGTGGAGACCCAGTACTTC. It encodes CASSPRGGALVETQYF.

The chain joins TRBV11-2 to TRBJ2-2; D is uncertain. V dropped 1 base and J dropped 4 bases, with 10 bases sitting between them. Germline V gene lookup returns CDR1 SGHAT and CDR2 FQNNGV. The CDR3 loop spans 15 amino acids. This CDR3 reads CASSLGAGSTGELFF. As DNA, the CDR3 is TGTGCCAGCAGCTTAGGGGCAGGAAGCACCGGGGAGCTGTTTTTT. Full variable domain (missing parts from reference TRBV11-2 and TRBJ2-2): EAGVAQSPRYKIIEKRQSVAFWCNPISGHATLYWYQQILGQGPKLLIQFQNNGVVDDSQLPKDRFSAERLKGVDSTLKIQPAKLEDSAVYLCASSLGAGSTGELFFGEGSRLTVL.

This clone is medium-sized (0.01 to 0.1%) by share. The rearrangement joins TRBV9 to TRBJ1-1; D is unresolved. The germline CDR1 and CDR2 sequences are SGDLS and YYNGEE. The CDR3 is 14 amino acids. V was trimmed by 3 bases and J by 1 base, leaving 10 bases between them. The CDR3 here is CASSGEGGNTEAFF. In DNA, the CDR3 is TGTGCCAGCAGCGGAGAAGGTGGGAACACTGAAGCTTTCTTT.

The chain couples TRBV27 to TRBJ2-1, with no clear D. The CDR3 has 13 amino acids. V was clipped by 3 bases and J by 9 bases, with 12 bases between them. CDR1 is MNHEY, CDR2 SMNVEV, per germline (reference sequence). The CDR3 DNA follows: TGTGCCAGCAGTTTGGGCAGGAGTTCTGAGCAGTTCTTC. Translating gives CASSLGRSSEQFF.

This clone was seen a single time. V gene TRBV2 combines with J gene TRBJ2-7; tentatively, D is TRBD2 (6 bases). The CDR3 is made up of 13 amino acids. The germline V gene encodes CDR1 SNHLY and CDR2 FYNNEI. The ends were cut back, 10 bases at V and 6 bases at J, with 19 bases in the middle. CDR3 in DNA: TGTGCCACGGGAGAGGATGTGGCCAGCGAGCAGTACTTC. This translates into CATGEDVASEQYF.